The source of this T cell receptor (beta chain) is a study of cytomegalovirus exposure and HLA in healthy donors. Study results and caveats: For most TCR beta V segments, an earlier analysis put the productive rate at about 87% or about 30% of the time. Roughly uniform sequencing depth across donors was assumed, possibly incorrectly. The HLA-A and HLA-B alleles of most subjects were reportedly predicted accurately from TCR beta sequences. In terms of immune exposure information, only CMV serostatus was available.

With respect to this clone: Its antigen remains unidentified.

Germline CDR1 reads MDHEN; CDR2 reads SYDVKM. V lost 2 bases to trimming and J lost 4 bases, with 9 bases between them. This CDR3 has 14 amino acids. Both 60 Vbeta primers and 13 Jbeta primers went into the PCR. Sequencing was performed with immunoSEQ multiplex PCR; in TCRdb, only in-frame clones are kept and a portion is missing. Among 150,000 to 200,000 clones listed, roughly 80% were seen once. The receptor was derived from a man aged 18 to 29 in good health and CMV-seropositive. V and J are TRBV28 and TRBJ1-5; D is ambiguous. Material: PBMCs. Here the CDR3 DNA reads TGTGCCAGCAGTTTACGGAGGGTTAATCAGCCCCAGCATTTT. This codes for CASSLRRVNQPQHF.